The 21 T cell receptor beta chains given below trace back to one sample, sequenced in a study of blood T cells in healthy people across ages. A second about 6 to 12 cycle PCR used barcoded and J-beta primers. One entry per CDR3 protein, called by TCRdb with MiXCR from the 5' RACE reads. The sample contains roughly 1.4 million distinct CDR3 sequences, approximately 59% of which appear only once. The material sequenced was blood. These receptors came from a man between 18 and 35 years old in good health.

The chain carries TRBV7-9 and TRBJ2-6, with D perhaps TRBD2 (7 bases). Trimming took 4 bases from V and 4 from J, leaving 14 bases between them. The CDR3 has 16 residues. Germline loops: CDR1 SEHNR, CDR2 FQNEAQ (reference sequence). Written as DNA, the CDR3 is TGTGCCAGCAGCTCCCCGGGGGGCTCAGGGGCCAACGTCCTGACTTTC. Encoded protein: CASSSPGGSGANVLTF.

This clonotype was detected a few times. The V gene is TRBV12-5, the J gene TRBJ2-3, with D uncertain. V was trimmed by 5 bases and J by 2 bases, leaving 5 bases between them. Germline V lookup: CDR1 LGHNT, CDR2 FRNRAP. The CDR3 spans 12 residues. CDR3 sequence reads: CASGPHTDTQYF. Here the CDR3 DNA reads TGTGCTAGTGGTCCCCACACAGATACGCAGTATTTT.

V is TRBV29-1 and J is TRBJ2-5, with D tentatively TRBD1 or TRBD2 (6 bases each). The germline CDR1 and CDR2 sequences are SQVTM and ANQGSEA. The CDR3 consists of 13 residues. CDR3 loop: CTLRAGEDNEQYF. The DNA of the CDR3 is TGCACCCTGCGGGCAGGGGAGGACAATGAGCAGTACTTC.

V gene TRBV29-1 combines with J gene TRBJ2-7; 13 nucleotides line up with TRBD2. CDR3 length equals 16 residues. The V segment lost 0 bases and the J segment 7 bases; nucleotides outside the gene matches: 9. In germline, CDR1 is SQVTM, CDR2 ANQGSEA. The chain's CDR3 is CSVEDREGLAGREQYF. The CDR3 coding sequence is TGCAGCGTTGAAGACCGAGAGGGACTAGCGGGAAGAGAGCAGTACTTC.

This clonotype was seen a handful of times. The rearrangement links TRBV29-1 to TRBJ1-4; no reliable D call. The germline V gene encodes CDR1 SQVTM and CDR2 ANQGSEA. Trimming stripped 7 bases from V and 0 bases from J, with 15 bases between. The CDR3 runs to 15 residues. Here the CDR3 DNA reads TGCAGCGGTCTGGCGGTGGGGACAACTAATGAAAAACTGTTTTTT. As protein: CSGLAVGTTNEKLFF.

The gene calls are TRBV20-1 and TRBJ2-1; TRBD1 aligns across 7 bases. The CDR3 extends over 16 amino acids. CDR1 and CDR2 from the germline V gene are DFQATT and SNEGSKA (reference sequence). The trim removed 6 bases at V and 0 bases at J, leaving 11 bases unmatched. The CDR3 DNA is TGCAGTGCCTTCACTAAGGGGGCAAGCTCCTACAATGAGCAGTTCTTC. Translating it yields CSAFTKGASSYNEQFF.

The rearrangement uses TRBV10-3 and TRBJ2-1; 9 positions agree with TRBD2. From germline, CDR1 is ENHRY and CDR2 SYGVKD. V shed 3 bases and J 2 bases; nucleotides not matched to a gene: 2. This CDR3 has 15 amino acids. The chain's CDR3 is CAISDVAGAYNEQFF. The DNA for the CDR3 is TGTGCCATCAGTGACGTAGCGGGGGCCTACAATGAGCAGTTCTTC.

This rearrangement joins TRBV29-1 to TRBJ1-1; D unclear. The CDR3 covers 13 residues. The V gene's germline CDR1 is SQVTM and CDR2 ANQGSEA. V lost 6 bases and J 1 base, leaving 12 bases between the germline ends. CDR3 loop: CSVARQPNTEAFF. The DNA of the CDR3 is TGCAGCGTCGCCCGGCAGCCGAACACTGAAGCTTTCTTT.

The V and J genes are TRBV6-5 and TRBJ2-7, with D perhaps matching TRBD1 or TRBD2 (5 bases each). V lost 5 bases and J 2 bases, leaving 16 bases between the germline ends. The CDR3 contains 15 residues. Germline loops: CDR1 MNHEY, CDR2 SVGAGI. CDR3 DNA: TGTGCCAGCAGTAACCGGGACGGGTACACCTACGAGCAGTACTTC. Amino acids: CASSNRDGYTYEQYF.

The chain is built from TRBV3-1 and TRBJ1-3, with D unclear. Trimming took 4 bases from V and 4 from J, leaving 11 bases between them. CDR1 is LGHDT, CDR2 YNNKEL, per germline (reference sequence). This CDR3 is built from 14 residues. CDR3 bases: TGTGCCAGCAGCCGCCGGGCCGAGGGAAACACCATATATTTT. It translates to CASSRRAEGNTIYF. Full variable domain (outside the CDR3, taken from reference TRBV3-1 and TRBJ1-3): DTAVSQTPKYLVTQMGNDKSIKCEQNLGHDTMYWYKQDSKKFLKIMFSYNNKELIINETVPNRFSPKSPDKAHLNLHINSLELGDSAVYFCASSRRAEGNTIYFGEGSWLTVV.

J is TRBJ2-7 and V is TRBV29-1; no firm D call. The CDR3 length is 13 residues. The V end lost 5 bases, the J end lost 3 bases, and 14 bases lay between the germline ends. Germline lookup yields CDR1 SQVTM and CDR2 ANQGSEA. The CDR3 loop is CSVLSPIRYEQYF. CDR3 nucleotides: TGCAGCGTTCTCTCCCCCATACGCTACGAGCAGTACTTC.

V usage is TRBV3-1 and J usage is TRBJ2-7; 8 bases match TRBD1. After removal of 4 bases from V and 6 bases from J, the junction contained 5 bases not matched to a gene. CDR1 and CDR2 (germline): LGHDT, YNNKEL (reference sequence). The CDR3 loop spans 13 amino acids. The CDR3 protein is CASSRDRGTEQYF. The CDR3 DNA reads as TGTGCCAGCAGCCGCGACAGGGGAACCGAGCAGTACTTC.

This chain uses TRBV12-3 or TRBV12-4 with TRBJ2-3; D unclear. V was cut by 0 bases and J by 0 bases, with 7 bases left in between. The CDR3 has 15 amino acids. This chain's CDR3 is CASSLASPSTDTQYF. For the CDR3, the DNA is TGTGCCAGCAGTTTAGCTAGCCCTAGCACAGATACGCAGTATTTT.

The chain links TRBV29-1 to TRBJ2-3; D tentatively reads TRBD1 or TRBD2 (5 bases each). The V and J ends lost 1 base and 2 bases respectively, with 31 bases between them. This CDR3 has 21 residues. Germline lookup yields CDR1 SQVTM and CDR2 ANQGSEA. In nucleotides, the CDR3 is TGCAGCGTTGAAGGGTCGAGGTGGGACGACGTCTCCCGGGAAAACACAGATACGCAGTATTTT. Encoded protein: CSVEGSRWDDVSRENTDTQYF.

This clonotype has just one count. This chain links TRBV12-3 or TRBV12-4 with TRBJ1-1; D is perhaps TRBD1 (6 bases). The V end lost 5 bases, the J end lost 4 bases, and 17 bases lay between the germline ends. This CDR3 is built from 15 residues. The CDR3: CASSTEYRVATEAFF. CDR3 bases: TGTGCCAGCAGTACAGAGTACAGGGTCGCCACTGAAGCTTTCTTT.

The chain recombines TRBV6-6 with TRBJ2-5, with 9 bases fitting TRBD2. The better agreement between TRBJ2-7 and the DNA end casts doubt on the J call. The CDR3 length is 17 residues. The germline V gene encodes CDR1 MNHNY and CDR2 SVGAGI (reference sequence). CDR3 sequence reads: CASSYGVAGGSADEQYF. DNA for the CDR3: TGTGCCAGCAGTTACGGCGTCGCGGGAGGGTCGGCCGACGAGCAGTACTTC.

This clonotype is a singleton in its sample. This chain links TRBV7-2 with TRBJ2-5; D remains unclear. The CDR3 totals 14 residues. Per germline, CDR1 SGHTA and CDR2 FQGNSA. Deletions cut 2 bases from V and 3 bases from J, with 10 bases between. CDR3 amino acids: CASSLFGQKETQYF. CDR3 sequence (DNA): TGTGCCAGCAGCTTATTCGGGCAGAAAGAGACCCAGTACTTC. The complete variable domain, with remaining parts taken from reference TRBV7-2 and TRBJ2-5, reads GAGVSQSPSNKVTEKGKDVELRCDPISGHTALYWYRQSLGQGLEFLIYFQGNSAPDKSGLPSDRFSAERTGGSVSTLTIQRTQQEDSAVYLCASSLFGQKETQYFGPGTRLLVL.

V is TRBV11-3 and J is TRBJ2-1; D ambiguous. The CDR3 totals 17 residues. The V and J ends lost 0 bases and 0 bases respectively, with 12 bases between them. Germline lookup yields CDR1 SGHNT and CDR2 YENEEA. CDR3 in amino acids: CASSLDRSLSSYNEQFF. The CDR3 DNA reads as TGTGCCAGCAGCTTAGATCGGAGCCTTAGCTCCTACAATGAGCAGTTCTTC.

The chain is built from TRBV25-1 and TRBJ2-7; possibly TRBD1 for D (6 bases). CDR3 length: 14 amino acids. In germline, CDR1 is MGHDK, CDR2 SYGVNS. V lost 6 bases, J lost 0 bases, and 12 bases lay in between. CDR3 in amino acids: CASRSDRNSYEQYF. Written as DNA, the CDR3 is TGTGCCAGCAGATCAGACAGGAACTCCTACGAGCAGTACTTC.

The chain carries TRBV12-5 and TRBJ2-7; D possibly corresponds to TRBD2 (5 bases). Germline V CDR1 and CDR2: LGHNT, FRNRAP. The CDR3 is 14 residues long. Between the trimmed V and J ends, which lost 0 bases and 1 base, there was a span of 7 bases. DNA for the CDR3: TGTGCTAGTGGTTTGGTGGGAGAGTCCTACGAGCAGTACTTC. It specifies CASGLVGESYEQYF.

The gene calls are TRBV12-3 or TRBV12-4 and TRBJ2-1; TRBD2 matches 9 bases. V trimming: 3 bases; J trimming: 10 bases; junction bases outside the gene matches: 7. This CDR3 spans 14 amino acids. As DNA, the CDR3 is TGTGCCAGCAGTTTGGGACTAGCAACGTTCGAGCAGTTCTTC. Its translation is CASSLGLATFEQFF.